This T cell receptor beta chain emerged from a study of cytomegalovirus exposure and HLA in healthy donors. Study at large: Membership in the Caucasian-associated ancestry cluster was found for 75% to 85% of around 380 genotyped donors.

The PCR ran on 60 Vbeta and 13 Jbeta primers. The table came from immunoSEQ multiplex PCR; TCRdb's copy has only in-frame clones and leaves some out. The sample contains 150,000 to 180,000 clones, around 82% of which appear only once. This CDR3 contains 11 residues. Germline V gene lookup returns CDR1 SGHRS and CDR2 YFSETQ. Trimming removed 4 bases from V and 3 bases from J, with 3 bases in between. The V gene is TRBV5-1, the J gene TRBJ2-3, with unresolved D. The sample consisted of PBMCs. The TCR sequence derives from a woman aged 40 to 50 in good health and CMV-seropositive. In DNA, the CDR3 is TGCGCCAGCAGCCTGACAGATACGCAGTATTTT. Protein product: CASSLTDTQYF. Full variable domain (remainder filled in from reference TRBV5-1 and TRBJ2-3): KAGVTQTPRYLIKTRGQQVTLSCSPISGHRSVSWYQQTPGQGLQFLFEYFSETQRNKGNFPGRFSGRQFSNSRSEMNVSTLELGDSALYLCASSLTDTQYFGPGTRLTVL.